Listed here are 22 T cell receptor beta chains from one sample, sequenced in a study of blood T cells in healthy people across ages. Primers used in a second PCR of about 7 to 12 cycles were a sample-barcoded 5' primer and a J-beta primer mix. TCRdb re-derived calls from the 5' RACE reads in MiXCR, one entry per CDR3 protein. The data show fewer than 2 million distinct CDR3 sequences, 35% to 50% seen once. The specimen was blood. The source is a human donor in good health.

CDR3 residues: CASSLGRRGDTWGSEQYF. In nucleotides, the CDR3 is TGTGCCAGCAGTTTGGGCCGTCGGGGGGATACTTGGGGGAGTGAGCAGTACTTC. The chain combines TRBV28 with TRBJ2-4; TRBD2 agrees at 7 bases. The CDR3 is 18 residues long. Trimming removed 3 bases from V and 13 bases from J; junction bases left unmatched: 24. The germline V gene has CDR1 MDHEN and CDR2 SYDVKM.

The rearrangement links TRBV4-3 to TRBJ2-7; D is possibly TRBD1 (6 bases). Germline V gene lookup returns CDR1 LGHNA and CDR2 YSLEER. Trimming removed 5 bases at V and 7 bases at J, with 15 bases between. The CDR3 is made up of 13 amino acids. CDR3 sequence reads: CASSGRLGGEQYF. In DNA form, the CDR3 reads TGCGCCAGCAGCGGTCGGTTAGGGGGTGAGCAGTACTTC.

The chain's CDR3 is CSARDLEGFGQPQHF. CDR3 nucleotides: TGCAGTGCTAGAGATCTTGAGGGGTTTGGTCAGCCCCAGCATTTT. The J gene is TRBJ1-5, the V gene TRBV20-1, with a tentative D call TRBD1 (5 bases). From germline, CDR1 is DFQATT and CDR2 SNEGSKA (reference sequence). This CDR3 has 15 residues. Trimming cost V 0 bases and J 6 bases, with 15 bases left between them.

A few counts support this clonotype. The chain carries TRBV2 and TRBJ1-2; no firm D call. Trimming removed 7 bases at V and 9 bases at J, with 9 bases between. The length of the CDR3 is 10 residues. The germline V gene has CDR1 SNHLY and CDR2 FYNNEI. CDR3 bases: TGTGCCAGCATTAGAGTGAGCTACACCTTC. The encoded protein is CASIRVSYTF.

This clonotype has a handful of counts. V and J are TRBV7-3 and TRBJ2-1; TRBD2 aligns across 8 bases. Germline CDR1 SGHTA, CDR2 FQGTGA. The CDR3 sequence is 17 residues long. With V trimmed by 5 bases and J by 6 bases, 15 bases remained unmatched. CDR3 DNA: TGTGCCAGCAGCCCTTCCGGGGGGGACCCCCTCCTCAATGAGCAGTTCTTC. This encodes CASSPSGGDPLLNEQFF.

This clonotype was detected a few times. The chain combines TRBV15 with TRBJ2-3; D is unresolved. The germline gives CDR1 LNHNV, CDR2 YYDKDF (reference sequence). The V and J ends lost 0 bases and 0 bases respectively, with 7 bases between them. The CDR3 has 15 residues. The CDR3 reads CATSRDVGSTDTQYF. CDR3 DNA sequence: TGTGCCACCAGCAGAGATGTAGGAAGCACAGATACGCAGTATTTT. Filled out from reference TRBV15 and TRBJ2-3, the complete variable domain reads DAMVIQNPRYQVTQFGKPVTLSCSQTLNHNVMYWYQQKSSQAPKLLFHYYDKDFNNEADTPDNFQSRRPNTSFCFLDIRSPGLGDTAMYLCATSRDVGSTDTQYFGPGTRLTVL.

This clonotype was found a few times. The chain links TRBV20-1 to TRBJ2-7; 7 bases match TRBD2. V lost 3 bases, J lost 2 bases, and 10 bases stayed unmatched. Germline V lookup: CDR1 DFQATT, CDR2 SNEGSKA (reference sequence). This CDR3 has 15 amino acids. The CDR3 region has the DNA TGCAGTGCTAGGACGCTTACGGGGGGAGCCTACGAGCAGTACTTC. Translated, it gives CSARTLTGGAYEQYF.

The chain has TRBV7-9 and TRBJ1-2; no definite D call. CDR1 is SEHNR, CDR2 FQNEAQ, per germline (reference sequence). The CDR3 covers 17 residues. The ends were cut back, 7 bases at V and 0 bases at J, with 21 bases in the middle. The CDR3 here is CASTAATGTLANYGYTF. The CDR3, as DNA: TGTGCCAGCACTGCTGCGACCGGTACCCTAGCTAACTATGGCTACACCTTC.

This clonotype was seen only a few times. The rearrangement uses TRBV29-1 and TRBJ1-1; unclear D gene. V was pared by 5 bases and J by 1 base, with 11 bases between. Per germline, CDR1 SQVTM and CDR2 ANQGSEA. The CDR3 spans 13 residues. DNA for the CDR3: TGCAGCGTTCAGATAGGGCGGAACACTGAAGCTTTCTTT. Protein sequence: CSVQIGRNTEAFF. Full variable domain (remainder filled in from reference TRBV29-1 and TRBJ1-1): SAVISQKPSRDICQRGTSLTIQCQVDSQVTMMFWYRQQPGQSLTLIATANQGSEATYESGFVIDKFPISRPNLTFSTLTVSNMSPEDSSIYLCSVQIGRNTEAFFGQGTRLTVV.

The chain recombines TRBV3-1 with TRBJ2-2; a possible D gene is TRBD1 (5 bases). The CDR3 loop spans 14 amino acids. Germline V lookup: CDR1 LGHDT, CDR2 YNNKEL (reference sequence). V was cut by 3 bases and J by 7 bases, with 12 bases left in between. CDR3 DNA: TGTGCCAGCAGCCAGACAGCCAGCAGCGGGGAGCTGTTTTTT. It translates to CASSQTASSGELFF.

Only a few counts were recorded for this clonotype. V gene TRBV6-5 combines with J gene TRBJ1-4, with D possibly matching TRBD1 (6 bases). Trimming left V 0 bases short and J 7 bases short, with 12 bases between. The CDR3 length is 15 residues. Germline CDR1 is MNHEY and CDR2 is SVGAGI. CDR3 in amino acids: CASSYSPGESEKLFF. DNA of the CDR3: TGTGCCAGCAGTTACTCTCCAGGGGAGAGTGAAAAACTGTTTTTT.

The table lists this clonotype with a few counts. The chain employs TRBV6-2 or TRBV6-3 and TRBJ2-7; no definite D call. The germline V and J ends were trimmed by 6 bases and 6 bases, with 15 bases remaining between them. Per the germline V gene, CDR1 is MNHEY and CDR2 is SVGEGT. There are 13 residues in the CDR3. CDR3 DNA sequence: TGTGCCAGCAGGTATAGTGCGGTCGGCGAGCAGTACTTC. This encodes CASRYSAVGEQYF.

Only a few counts were recorded for this clonotype. A junction end diverges from the germline sequence, so it may reflect a read error. This chain joins TRBV2 and TRBJ1-2, with no clear D. Germline V gives CDR1 SNHLY, CDR2 FYNNEI. The CDR3 is made up of 13 amino acids. The CDR3 DNA is TGTGCCGGCAGTGAACTTCGGTACTATGGCTACACCTTC. Translating it yields CAGSELRYYGYTF.

The table lists this clonotype with a few counts. For the CDR3, the DNA is TGCAGCGGGAGACTAGCGGGGCGCACAGATACGCAGTATTTT. It codes for CSGRLAGRTDTQYF. The chain links TRBV29-1 to TRBJ2-3; 11 nucleotides match TRBD2. Germline V CDR1 and CDR2: SQVTM, ANQGSEA. The junction had 4 bases not matched to a gene; V was cut back by 7 bases and J by 1 base. CDR3 length: 14 amino acids.

The V call is TRBV10-3, the J call TRBJ1-2; D is perhaps TRBD1 (5 bases). The CDR3 length is 13 residues. CDR1 ENHRY and CDR2 SYGVKD come from the germline V gene. Trimming pared 8 bases from V and 4 bases from J, leaving 14 bases between. The CDR3 bases are TGTGCCATCTCCGAGAGACAGCCCTATGGCTACACCTTC. Translating it yields CAISERQPYGYTF.

This chain uses TRBV18 with TRBJ2-6, with D unclear. V lost 3 bases to trimming and J lost 0 bases, with 6 bases between them. CDR1 and CDR2 from the germline V gene are KGHSH and LQKENI. The CDR3 has 15 residues. The CDR3 region is CASSPSYSGANVLTF. The CDR3 coding sequence is TGTGCCAGCTCACCTAGCTACTCTGGGGCCAACGTCCTGACTTTC.

The rearrangement links TRBV28 to TRBJ2-7; D remains unclear. The germline V and J ends were trimmed by 10 bases and 3 bases, with 10 bases remaining between them. The CDR3 extends over 11 amino acids. Germline CDR1 is MDHEN and CDR2 is SYDVKM. CDR3 coding DNA: TGTGCCACCTCTATCTTCTACGAGCAGTACTTC. It yields the protein CATSIFYEQYF.

In this sample, this clonotype turned up a few times. The rearrangement links TRBV4-3 to TRBJ2-7; 8 bases align to TRBD2. Germline assignment: CDR1 LGHNA and CDR2 YSLEER. V lost 0 bases to trimming and J lost 2 bases; unmatched junction nucleotides: 6. The CDR3 is made up of 16 amino acids. The CDR3 nucleotides read TGCGCCAGCAGCCAAGAGTGGCGGGGGGCTCCCTACGAGCAGTACTTC. Its translation is CASSQEWRGAPYEQYF.

The table lists this clonotype with a few counts. This chain links TRBV15 with TRBJ2-7; tentative D call: TRBD1 (5 bases). Looked up from germline, CDR1 is LNHNV and CDR2 is YYDKDF (reference sequence). Deletions cut 4 bases from V and 3 bases from J, with 13 bases between. The CDR3 consists of 14 residues. The CDR3 sequence: CATSTRTSNYEQYF. The CDR3 DNA is TGTGCCACCAGCACGCGGACAAGCAACTACGAGCAGTACTTC.

V gene TRBV19 combines with J gene TRBJ2-5, with D unclear. The V and J ends lost 8 bases and 5 bases respectively, with 6 bases between them. Germline V CDR1 and CDR2: LNHDA, SQIVND (reference sequence). The CDR3 spans 10 residues. In nucleotides, the CDR3 is TGTGCCAGTGGCTTTGAGACCCAGTACTTC. This gives the protein CASGFETQYF. The complete variable domain, with remaining parts taken from reference TRBV19 and TRBJ2-5, reads DGGITQSPKYLFRKEGQNVTLSCEQNLNHDAMYWYRQDPGQGLRLIYYSQIVNDFQKGDIAEGYSVSREKKESFPLTVTSAQKNPTAFYLCASGFETQYFGPGTRLLVL.

This clonotype occurred a few times. The chain combines TRBV10-3 with TRBJ2-7, with a weak D call TRBD1 (5 bases). The V gene's germline CDR1 is ENHRY and CDR2 SYGVKD. The CDR3 sequence is 13 residues long. V lost 4 bases, J lost 3 bases, and 10 bases lay in between. The CDR3 coding sequence is TGTGCCATCAGTGTAGACAGCTACTACGAGCAGTACTTC. Protein: CAISVDSYYEQYF.

The J gene is TRBJ1-2, the V gene TRBV3-1, with D perhaps TRBD1 (5 bases). The germline gives CDR1 LGHDT, CDR2 YNNKEL (reference sequence). Trimming removed 0 bases from V and 10 bases from J, with 12 bases in between. The length of the CDR3 is 13 residues. The chain's CDR3 is CASSQDLTGPYTF. Written as DNA, the CDR3 is TGTGCCAGCAGCCAAGATCTTACAGGACCCTACACCTTC.